These 29 T cell receptor beta chains came from one sample sequenced in a study of beta chain features in type 1 diabetes. Reverse transcription of all isolated RNA meant that expressed TCRB transcripts were sequenced. Sequencing was performed with immunoSEQ multiplex PCR; in TCRdb, only in-frame clones are kept and a portion is missing. Here the sample spans 500,000 to 700,000 clones, 15% to 18% being singletons. Source material: naive CD4+ T cells from blood. The receptors come from a man aged 18 to 29 in good health.

This clone was seen more than once but under ten times. CDR3 residues: CASSSRGFYEQYF. CDR3 DNA: TGTGCCAGCAGCTCTCGGGGGTTTTACGAGCAGTACTTC. The chain combines TRBV5-8 with TRBJ2-7, with D maybe TRBD2 (6 bases). V gave up 3 bases and J gave up 4 bases, with 11 bases separating them. This CDR3 has 13 residues. The V gene's germline CDR1 is SGHTS and CDR2 YDEGEE.

This rearrangement joins TRBV7-9 to TRBJ1-3; the D gene is possibly TRBD1 (5 bases). Deletions cut 2 bases from V and 0 bases from J, with 11 bases between. Germline assignment: CDR1 SEHNR and CDR2 FQNEAQ (reference sequence). There are 16 residues in the CDR3. CDR3 coding DNA: TGTGCCAGCAGCTTATTTAAGGGGAACTCTGGAAACACCATATATTTT. Translating it yields CASSLFKGNSGNTIYF.

The table lists this clone with a few counts. J is TRBJ2-7 and V is TRBV15, with D hard to call. There are 13 residues in the CDR3. Germline V gene sequence: CDR1 LNHNV, CDR2 YYDKDF (reference sequence). V lost 0 bases and J 0 bases, leaving 3 bases between the germline ends. The DNA of the CDR3 is TGTGCCACCAGCAGAGAGGTCTCCTACGAGCAGTACTTC. Protein sequence: CATSREVSYEQYF.

The chain links TRBV6-5 to TRBJ2-7; TRBD1 matches at 7 bases. Germline assignment: CDR1 MNHEY and CDR2 SVGAGI. This CDR3 region has 13 residues. V lost 6 bases, J lost 3 bases, and 5 bases stayed unmatched. This CDR3 is CASRRQGNYEQYF. As DNA, the CDR3 is TGTGCCAGCAGGAGACAGGGTAACTACGAGCAGTACTTC.

A few counts support this clone. The V gene is TRBV15, the J gene TRBJ2-3, with D possibly being TRBD1 (6 bases). Trimming took 2 bases from V and 4 from J, leaving 16 bases between them. The CDR3 loop spans 16 amino acids. In germline, CDR1 is LNHNV, CDR2 YYDKDF (reference sequence). DNA for the CDR3: TGTGCCACCAGCAGACCTCGGGACACAACATCAGATACGCAGTATTTT. Translated, it gives CATSRPRDTTSDTQYF.

The rearrangement joins TRBV4-2 to TRBJ2-7, with 11 bases fitting TRBD1. CDR1 and CDR2 (germline): LGHNA, YNFKEQ. J lost 5 bases, V lost 4 bases, and 7 bases had no gene match. The CDR3 runs 15 residues. This CDR3 is CASSRSGTGGNEQYF. In nucleotides, the CDR3 is TGTGCCAGCAGCCGTTCCGGGACAGGGGGTAACGAGCAGTACTTC.

This clone was observed a few times. This chain links TRBV29-1 with TRBJ2-1, with D hard to call. CDR1 SQVTM and CDR2 ANQGSEA come from the germline V gene. V lost 6 bases, J lost 6 bases, and 15 bases lay in between. There are 13 residues in the CDR3. CDR3 residues: CSVLGLFGNEQFF. DNA of the CDR3: TGCAGCGTCCTGGGCTTGTTTGGCAATGAGCAGTTCTTC.

V and J are TRBV4-2 and TRBJ2-5, with D perhaps matching TRBD1 (7 bases). The J call is in doubt because the DNA end fits TRBJ2-7 better. Germline V gene data show CDR1 as LGHNA and CDR2 as YNFKEQ. The CDR3 runs to 14 residues. This CDR3 is CASSQTDREDEQYF. CDR3 nucleotide sequence: TGTGCCAGCAGCCAAACCGACAGGGAGGACGAGCAGTACTTC.

This clone appeared a few times. This rearrangement joins TRBV7-3 to TRBJ2-1; TRBD2 matches 7 bases. The J segment lost 8 bases and the V segment lost 5 bases, leaving 15 bases of the junction unmatched. The germline V gene has CDR1 SGHTA and CDR2 FQGTGA. The CDR3 covers 16 residues. The CDR3 loop reads CASSPHMTGGSHEQFF. For the CDR3, the DNA is TGTGCCAGCAGCCCGCACATGACCGGGGGGTCCCATGAGCAGTTCTTC.

This chain connects TRBV25-1 to TRBJ1-2, with 8 bases matching TRBD1. The J segment lost 4 bases and the V segment lost 6 bases, leaving 7 bases of the junction unmatched. CDR3 length: 14 amino acids. Germline values: CDR1 MGHDK, CDR2 SYGVNS. The CDR3, as DNA: TGTGCCAGCAGGCCTGGACAGGGAGGCTATGGCTACACCTTC. Residues: CASRPGQGGYGYTF.

This clone was counted only a few times. This sequence joins TRBV7-2 and TRBJ2-5; 9 bases line up with TRBD1. CDR1 SGHTA and CDR2 FQGNSA come from the germline V gene. The CDR3 runs to 14 residues. V gave up 5 bases and J gave up 4 bases; unmatched junction bases: 5. CDR3 DNA sequence: TGTGCCAGCAGCGACCTGACAGGGGGAGAGACCCAGTACTTC. Translating gives CASSDLTGGETQYF.

The chain is built from TRBV9 and TRBJ2-1; TRBD1 is a possible D gene (5 bases). The V end lost 3 bases, the J end lost 5 bases, and 12 bases lay between the germline ends. The CDR3 extends over 14 amino acids. Looked up from germline, CDR1 is SGDLS and CDR2 is YYNGEE. The CDR3 here is CASSAPGRNNEQFF. For the CDR3, the DNA is TGTGCCAGCAGCGCCCCAGGGCGGAACAATGAGCAGTTCTTC.

The J gene is TRBJ2-1, the V gene TRBV2; 14 nucleotides align to TRBD2. V shed 9 bases, J shed 5 bases, and the junction held 12 bases outside the gene matches. CDR3 length equals 17 residues. Germline CDR1 and CDR2: SNHLY and FYNNEI. The CDR3 region is CASNAGTSGRRDNEQFF. CDR3 coding DNA: TGTGCCAGTAACGCAGGGACTAGCGGGAGAAGAGACAATGAGCAGTTCTTC.

This clone was detected a few times. V is TRBV4-3 and J is TRBJ2-1; tentative D call: TRBD2 (5 bases). There are 19 residues in the CDR3. Germline V lookup: CDR1 LGHNA, CDR2 YSLEER. V lost 0 bases and J 1 base, leaving 19 bases between the germline ends. As DNA, the CDR3 is TGCGCCAGCAGCCAAGAAGTCGAGGCGGGCGGCCGATCCTACAATGAGCAGTTCTTC. Protein product: CASSQEVEAGGRSYNEQFF.

This clone was detected a few times. The rearrangement uses TRBV9 and TRBJ1-6; possible D gene TRBD1, 6 bases. V was cut by 3 bases and J by 6 bases, with 19 bases left in between. The CDR3 totals 17 residues. Germline V lookup: CDR1 SGDLS, CDR2 YYNGEE. The CDR3 loop is CASSAPQGQFGNSPLHF. The CDR3 bases are TGTGCCAGCAGCGCGCCACAGGGCCAATTTGGTAATTCACCCCTCCACTTT.

The V gene is TRBV11-2, the J gene TRBJ2-7, with 7 bases that match TRBD2. The germline V gene has CDR1 SGHAT and CDR2 FQNNGV. The CDR3 spans 16 residues. With V trimmed by 5 bases and J by 0 bases, 10 bases remained unmatched. The CDR3 protein is CASSRTLAASSYEQYF. The CDR3 DNA reads TGTGCCAGCAGCCGGACGCTAGCGGCATCCTCCTACGAGCAGTACTTC. Variable domain in full (rest from reference TRBV11-2 and TRBJ2-7): EAGVAQSPRYKIIEKRQSVAFWCNPISGHATLYWYQQILGQGPKLLIQFQNNGVVDDSQLPKDRFSAERLKGVDSTLKIQPAKLEDSAVYLCASSRTLAASSYEQYFGPGTRLTVT.

The chain couples TRBV7-3 to TRBJ2-5, with 9 bases identical to TRBD2. The J segment lost 6 bases and the V segment lost 5 bases, leaving 10 bases of the junction unmatched. This CDR3 is 15 amino acids long. Germline-derived CDR1 and CDR2 are SGHTA and FQGTGA. The DNA for the CDR3 is TGTGCCAGCAGCAAAGCGGGGGGATCCGTCCAGACCCAGTACTTC. Protein: CASSKAGGSVQTQYF.

This clone has a handful of counts. V is TRBV25-1 and J is TRBJ2-5; the match to TRBD1 covers 9 bases. CDR3 length: 15 residues. V was clipped by 5 bases and J by 2 bases; unmatched bases: 6. CDR1 is MGHDK, CDR2 SYGVNS, per germline. CDR3 residues: CASSRDREFQETQYF. The CDR3, as DNA: TGTGCCAGCAGTCGGGACAGGGAATTTCAAGAGACCCAGTACTTC.

This clone was detected a few times. The chain has TRBV28 and TRBJ1-2; no definite D call. This CDR3 comprises 13 residues. V shed 6 bases and J shed 4 bases, with 12 bases lying between them. CDR1 MDHEN and CDR2 SYDVKM come from the germline V gene. The CDR3 DNA sequence: TGTGCCAGCAGCCCCACGGGGTTCTATGGCTACACCTTC. Translation: CASSPTGFYGYTF.

The rearrangement uses TRBV27 and TRBJ2-7, with TRBD1 matching over 9 bases. V lost 3 bases to trimming and J lost 6 bases; unmatched junction nucleotides: 12. Germline CDR1 is MNHEY and CDR2 is SMNVEV (reference sequence). The CDR3 covers 16 residues. CDR3: CASSLSPGQGRLEQYF. In DNA form, the CDR3 reads TGTGCCAGCAGTTTGAGTCCGGGACAGGGAAGGCTCGAGCAGTACTTC.

This chain connects TRBV7-2 to TRBJ1-6; D is undetermined. The CDR3 consists of 16 residues. V was clipped by 2 bases and J by 3 bases, with 11 bases between them. CDR1 is SGHTA and CDR2 is FQGNSA in the germline V gene. CDR3 DNA sequence: TGTGCCAGCAGCTTAAGACGCATCCTCTATAATTCACCCCTCCACTTT. Encoded protein: CASSLRRILYNSPLHF.

This clone has only a few counts. The chain uses TRBV7-8 and TRBJ2-2; D could derive from TRBD1 or TRBD2 (5 bases each). The CDR3 runs 15 residues. The germline gives CDR1 SGHVS, CDR2 FQNEAQ. V lost 8 bases and J 5 bases, leaving 18 bases between the germline ends. The CDR3 DNA sequence: TGTGCCAGCGCGGGCAGGGATTTAAGTACCGGGGAGCTGTTTTTT. Translated: CASAGRDLSTGELFF. Full variable domain (remainder filled in from reference TRBV7-8 and TRBJ2-2): GAGVSQSPRYKVAKRGQDVALRCDPISGHVSLFWYQQALGQGPEFLTYFQNEAQLDKSGLPSDRFFAERPEGSVSTLKIQRTQQEDSAVYLCASAGRDLSTGELFFGEGSRLTVL.

This chain connects TRBV28 to TRBJ1-2; weak D call: TRBD1 (6 bases). Trimming took off 7 bases at V and 7 bases at J, with 19 bases between the two ends. This CDR3 has 14 residues. Germline CDR1 MDHEN, CDR2 SYDVKM. This CDR3 is CASTLKGDRSGYTF. In DNA, the CDR3 is TGTGCCAGCACCCTCAAGGGGGACCGGTCTGGCTACACCTTC.

This clone has only a few counts. The chain couples TRBV6-1 to TRBJ2-1; 7 nucleotides align to TRBD1. V trimming: 7 bases; J trimming: 2 bases; junction bases outside the gene matches: 8. From germline, CDR1 is MNHNS and CDR2 SASEGT. This CDR3 is built from 15 residues. CDR3 protein: CASTMTGSPYNEQFF. The CDR3 DNA follows: TGTGCCAGCACCATGACAGGGTCCCCCTACAATGAGCAGTTCTTC.

The chain combines TRBV11-2 with TRBJ2-7, with a weak D call TRBD1 (6 bases). There are 14 residues in the CDR3. V lost 5 bases to trimming and J lost 2 bases, with 13 bases between them. Per germline, CDR1 SGHAT and CDR2 FQNNGV. In nucleotides, the CDR3 is TGTGCCAGCAGCCGTTCCACAGGGACCTACGAGCAGTACTTC. Residues: CASSRSTGTYEQYF.

This clone was detected ten times or more. The chain combines TRBV10-3 with TRBJ2-1; no reliable D call. V lost 10 bases and J lost 5, with 9 bases in between. This CDR3 contains 11 residues. The V gene's germline CDR1 is ENHRY and CDR2 SYGVKD. The CDR3 loop reads CATASDNEQFF. In DNA form, the CDR3 reads TGTGCCACCGCCAGCGACAATGAGCAGTTCTTC.

The chain links TRBV29-1 to TRBJ2-4; D not resolved. The germline gives CDR1 SQVTM, CDR2 ANQGSEA. The CDR3 spans 12 residues. The V gene lost 3 bases and the J gene lost 3 bases, with 6 bases spanning the gap. Written as DNA, the CDR3 is TGCAGCGTTGAGTTTGTCAAAAACATTCAGTACTTC. Amino acids: CSVEFVKNIQYF.

In its sample, this clone was seen a few times. The chain combines TRBV9 with TRBJ2-3; TRBD2 aligns across 12 bases. The germline V gene has CDR1 SGDLS and CDR2 YYNGEE. The CDR3 runs 18 residues. V shed 0 bases and J 1 base; nucleotides not matched to a gene: 6. The CDR3 here is CASSVVASGRARTDTQYF. The CDR3 region has the DNA TGTGCCAGCAGCGTAGTAGCTAGCGGGAGGGCTCGCACAGATACGCAGTATTTT.

This clone appeared a few times. The chain has TRBV29-1 and TRBJ2-7; TRBD2 might be the D (6 bases). Germline CDR1 SQVTM, CDR2 ANQGSEA. V lost 4 bases and J 0 bases, leaving 19 bases between the germline ends. This CDR3 is built from 16 residues. CDR3 in DNA: TGCAGCGTTGCCGGGTCGGGAGCGTCGAGCTCCTACGAGCAGTACTTC. It encodes CSVAGSGASSSYEQYF.